This TCR beta chain derives from a study of cytomegalovirus exposure and HLA in healthy donors. Overall study results and limits: Later, TCR association rates were found to vary by HLA locus, highest for DRB1 and lowest for HLA-C. TCR beta V segments were, for the most part, productive about 87% or about 30% of the time in an earlier analysis. When a later analysis was performed, an Asian-associated ancestry cluster reportedly had fewer N-insertions than the roughly 690-donor mean.

Primers included in the PCR were 60 Vbeta and 13 Jbeta primers. Libraries were prepared by immunoSEQ multiplex PCR; TCRdb keeps only in-frame clonotypes and omits some of them. The data contain around 250,000 clones, about 81% of them singletons. This clone was counted a single time. Its antigen is still unknown. The germline CDR1 and CDR2 sequences are LNHDA and SQIVND (reference sequence). Trimming removed 4 bases from V and 5 bases from J, with 11 bases in between. The CDR3 totals 14 residues. J is TRBJ1-4 and V is TRBV19; no reliable D call. This TCR came from a woman aged 60-75 years in good health and CMV-seropositive. The sequencing input was PBMCs. The CDR3 protein is CASSKPAWNEKLFF. The CDR3 coding sequence is TGTGCCAGTAGTAAGCCAGCGTGGAATGAAAAACTGTTTTTT. Looking up the rest from reference TRBV19 and TRBJ1-4 gives the full variable domain: DGGITQSPKYLFRKEGQNVTLSCEQNLNHDAMYWYRQDPGQGLRLIYYSQIVNDFQKGDIAEGYSVSREKKESFPLTVTSAQKNPTAFYLCASSKPAWNEKLFFGSGTQLSVL.